One sample yielded the 14 T cell receptor beta chains listed below, sequenced in a study of OX40 agonist ivuxolimab in advanced cancers. The data were produced by immunoSEQ multiplex PCR, yet TCRdb's version contains in-frame clones alone and is incomplete. The top ten clones hold 15% of a sample with about 45,000 clones, about 80% of them seen once. Specimen: CD4+ or CD8+ T cells sorted from blood, collected in a trial of the OX40 agonist ivuxolimab. The receptors were gathered from an adult with an advanced solid tumor such as melanoma, head and neck, liver or kidney cancer.

This clone was observed once. This rearrangement joins TRBV9 to TRBJ2-7, with TRBD2 identical over 8 bases. The CDR3 runs to 15 residues. Germline assignment: CDR1 SGDLS and CDR2 YYNGEE. The junction had 2 bases not matched to a gene; V was cut back by 0 bases and J by 0 bases. As DNA, the CDR3 is TGTGCCAGCAGCGTAGAACTAGCGGACTCCTACGAGCAGTACTTC. Its translation is CASSVELADSYEQYF. Together with reference TRBV9 and TRBJ2-7, the CDR3 gives the full variable domain: DSGVTQTPKHLITATGQRVTLRCSPRSGDLSVYWYQQSLDQGLQFLIQYYNGEERAKGNILERFSAQQFPDLHSELNLSSLELGDSALYFCASSVELADSYEQYFGPGTRLTVT.

In its sample, this clone was seen once. CDR3 sequence (DNA): TGTGCCAGCAGCCCCGACCGGGGTAACACCGGGGAGCTGTTTTTT. Translation gives CASSPDRGNTGELFF. The gene calls are TRBV5-4 and TRBJ2-2; TRBD2 might be the D (5 bases). This CDR3 has 15 residues. Germline CDR1 is SGHNT and CDR2 is YYREEE (reference sequence). Trimming removed 4 bases at V and 2 bases at J, with 12 bases between.

The chain carries TRBV19 and TRBJ2-7, with no clear D. This CDR3 region has 16 residues. The V end was cut by 5 bases, the J end by 0 bases, with 17 bases between. Germline assignment: CDR1 LNHDA and CDR2 SQIVND (reference sequence). CDR3 in DNA: TGTGCCAGTAGTCTCCCGAGTTCGGACGGCTCCTACGAGCAGTACTTC. This sequence encodes CASSLPSSDGSYEQYF.

The chain employs TRBV27 and TRBJ2-1; D ambiguous. The germline CDR1 and CDR2 sequences are MNHEY and SMNVEV (reference sequence). Trimming removed 4 bases at V and 4 bases at J, with 8 bases between. The CDR3 totals 13 residues. The CDR3 DNA is TGTGCCAGCAGTTACTCAAATTACAATGAGCAGTTCTTC. Protein: CASSYSNYNEQFF.

The chain employs TRBV28 and TRBJ2-7; 10 nucleotides match TRBD1. Germline values: CDR1 MDHEN, CDR2 SYDVKM. This CDR3 region has 16 residues. J lost 4 bases, V lost 4 bases, and 10 bases had no gene match. In nucleotides, the CDR3 is TGTGCCAGCAGTTCCACCGGGACAGGGGAGGTATACGAGCAGTACTTC. This sequence encodes CASSSTGTGEVYEQYF.

The chain carries TRBV7-2 and TRBJ2-7; 7 positions agree with TRBD2. J gave up 3 bases and V 5 bases, and 7 bases lay outside the gene matches. The V gene's germline CDR1 is SGHTA and CDR2 FQGNSA. This CDR3 has 14 amino acids. CDR3: CASSPGLSVYEQYF. CDR3 nucleotide sequence: TGTGCCAGCAGCCCGGGACTATCCGTCTACGAGCAGTACTTC.

CDR3 residues: CASSEGGVLDYGYTF. Written as DNA, the CDR3 is TGTGCCAGCAGTGAAGGCGGGGTTTTGGACTATGGCTACACCTTC. The rearrangement links TRBV2 to TRBJ1-2; D not certain. This CDR3 region has 15 residues. Trimming removed 1 base at V and 3 bases at J, with 12 bases between. Germline CDR1 is SNHLY and CDR2 is FYNNEI.

This clone was picked up a small number of times. The V gene is TRBV19, the J gene TRBJ2-1; TRBD1 matches at 7 bases. The CDR3 length is 15 residues. Germline V gives CDR1 LNHDA, CDR2 SQIVND (reference sequence). Germline trimming cut 5 bases from V and 1 base from J; bases unmatched to any gene: 5. In nucleotides, the CDR3 is TGTGCCAGTAGTCCCTCCAGGGGGTCCTACAATGAGCAGTTCTTC. As protein: CASSPSRGSYNEQFF. Full variable domain (missing parts from reference TRBV19 and TRBJ2-1): DGGITQSPKYLFRKEGQNVTLSCEQNLNHDAMYWYRQDPGQGLRLIYYSQIVNDFQKGDIAEGYSVSREKKESFPLTVTSAQKNPTAFYLCASSPSRGSYNEQFFGPGTRLTVL.

V usage is TRBV5-6 and J usage is TRBJ1-5, with D hard to call. V was clipped by 0 bases and J by 3 bases, with 1 base between them. Germline CDR1 SGHDT, CDR2 YYEEEE. The CDR3 covers 12 residues. This CDR3 is CASSLANQPQHF. CDR3 bases: TGTGCCAGCAGCTTGGCCAATCAGCCCCAGCATTTT.

This sequence joins TRBV19 and TRBJ2-1, with D perhaps being TRBD1 or TRBD2 (5 bases each). The V gene's germline CDR1 is LNHDA and CDR2 SQIVND (reference sequence). The CDR3 contains 15 residues. Trimming removed 3 bases from V and 7 bases from J, with 16 bases in between. This CDR3 is CASSIPSRGRNEQFF. The CDR3 DNA sequence: TGTGCCAGTAGTATTCCCTCGAGGGGAAGAAATGAGCAGTTCTTC.

The chain carries TRBV4-1 and TRBJ1-2, with D possibly being TRBD1 (6 bases). V lost 3 bases to trimming and J lost 8 bases, with 19 bases between them. The CDR3 is made up of 15 amino acids. Per germline, CDR1 MGHRA and CDR2 YSYEKL. CDR3 nucleotide sequence: TGCGCCAGCAGCCAGGGCACAGGGATCGATAAAGGCTACACCTTC. Residues: CASSQGTGIDKGYTF.

This clone has a handful of counts. The rearrangement uses TRBV7-8 and TRBJ2-7; D unresolved. V lost 1 base and J 4 bases, leaving 11 bases between the germline ends. The CDR3 has 14 residues. Germline V gene lookup returns CDR1 SGHVS and CDR2 FQNEAQ. The CDR3 protein is CASSLEAAKYEQYF. The DNA of the CDR3 is TGTGCCAGCAGCTTAGAGGCCGCTAAATACGAGCAGTACTTC.

V and J are TRBV27 and TRBJ2-1; TRBD2 is a possible D gene (6 bases). V lost 1 base and J 14 bases, leaving 18 bases between the germline ends. The germline CDR1 and CDR2 sequences are MNHEY and SMNVEV (reference sequence). The CDR3 has 14 amino acids. The CDR3 reads CASSLWLAADDEFF. CDR3 nucleotides: TGTGCCAGCAGTTTATGGTTAGCGGCTGACGATGAGTTCTTC.

This sequence joins TRBV5-4 and TRBJ2-5; D is unclear. The CDR3 is made up of 14 amino acids. The germline gives CDR1 SGHNT, CDR2 YYREEE (reference sequence). Trimming pared 4 bases from V and 5 bases from J, leaving 15 bases between. In DNA form, the CDR3 reads TGTGCCAGCAGCCAAGGTCGAGGTAGGGAGACCCAGTACTTC. Translated, it gives CASSQGRGRETQYF. The full variable domain, completed using reference TRBV5-4 and TRBJ2-5, is ETGVTQSPTHLIKTRGQQVTLRCSSQSGHNTVSWYQQALGQGPQFIFQYYREEENGRGNFPPRFSGLQFPNYSSELNVNALELDDSALYLCASSQGRGRETQYFGPGTRLLVL.